A single sample gave rise to the 4 T cell receptor beta chains below, sequenced in a study of cytomegalovirus exposure and HLA in healthy donors. Sequencing used immunoSEQ multiplex PCR; TCRdb keeps in-frame clones, though not all of them. The sample records about 140,000 clones, 87% being singletons. The sequenced material came from PBMCs. These receptors were obtained from a man between 18 and 35 years old in good health and CMV-seropositive.

This chain connects TRBV5-1 to TRBJ1-1; D may be TRBD1 (6 bases). Germline CDR1 and CDR2: SGHRS and YFSETQ. V lost 4 bases, J lost 3 bases, and 10 bases lay in between. This CDR3 contains 13 residues. The CDR3 is CASSEDRDTEAFF. The CDR3 coding sequence is TGCGCCAGCAGCGAGGACAGAGACACTGAAGCTTTCTTT.

This clone came up once. The chain is built from TRBV6-5 and TRBJ2-3, with a weak D call TRBD2 (6 bases). Trimming removed 6 bases from V and 6 bases from J, with 16 bases in between. Per the germline V gene, CDR1 is MNHEY and CDR2 is SVGAGI. The CDR3 runs 14 residues. The CDR3 DNA sequence: TGTGCCAGCAGCTCGGGACTCCTTCTGGATACGCAGTATTTT. Its translation is CASSSGLLLDTQYF.

The chain combines TRBV7-8 with TRBJ2-7; 10 nucleotides agree with TRBD1. V gave up 4 bases and J gave up 3 bases; unmatched junction bases: 3. There are 14 residues in the CDR3. The germline gives CDR1 SGHVS, CDR2 FQNEAQ. CDR3 amino acids: CASSSGTGDYEQYF. CDR3 sequence (DNA): TGTGCCAGCAGCTCCGGGACAGGGGACTACGAGCAGTACTTC.

This clone was observed a single time. This chain uses TRBV16 with TRBJ2-1; 11 bases fit TRBD2. V was pared by 3 bases and J by 2 bases, with 6 bases of the junction left unmatched. Germline V CDR1 and CDR2: KGHSY, FQNENV. There are 17 residues in the CDR3. CDR3 sequence reads: CASSQSGLADTYNEQFF. CDR3 nucleotides: TGTGCCAGCAGCCAGTCGGGACTAGCGGATACCTACAATGAGCAGTTCTTC.